These 21 T cell receptor beta chains were sequenced from one sample in a study of graft-versus-host responses after intestinal transplantation (dated by TCRdb to about 2021). The antigens these receptors bind are not known. Libraries came from the immunoSEQ multiplex PCR assay. TCRdb provides this immuneACCESS table in a form limited to in-frame rearrangements. Some clones are lacking; in checked studies, under half of them reflect an unresolved V gene, and why the rest are absent is not known. The sample profile shows about 85,000 clones; roughly 80% of them were found once. The ten largest account for 0.75% to 0.85% of the sample. The sample's time point label is to be understood as: cells obtained before transplantation from donor or recipient. The sample was unstimulated CD4+ T cells sorted from spleen or lymph node cells, taken before intestinal transplant. These receptor sequences come from a human donor who received an intestinal transplant.

The chain couples TRBV7-9 to TRBJ2-1; TRBD1 aligns across 8 bases. Losses at the gene ends were 5 bases for V and 6 bases for J; bases not matched to a gene: 9. This CDR3 is 15 amino acids long. Germline assignment: CDR1 SEHNR and CDR2 FQNEAQ (reference sequence). CDR3 protein: CASSGLRTGPNEQFF. CDR3 nucleotide sequence: TGTGCCAGCAGCGGCCTACGGACAGGGCCCAATGAGCAGTTCTTC. Drawing the rest from reference TRBV7-9 and TRBJ2-1, the complete variable domain is DTGVSQNPRHKITKRGQNVTFRCDPISEHNRLYWYRQTLGQGPEFLTYFQNEAQLEKSRLLSDRFSAERPKGSFSTLEIQRTEQGDSAMYLCASSGLRTGPNEQFFGPGTRLTVL.

As regards this clone: The same CDR3 can be traced to other DNA sequences in this sample. This rearrangement joins TRBV5-1 to TRBJ1-1; D perhaps matches TRBD1 (5 bases). CDR1 and CDR2 (germline): SGHRS, YFSETQ. The CDR3 length is 14 residues. The germline V and J ends were trimmed by 0 bases and 1 base, with 7 bases remaining between them. In nucleotides, the CDR3 is TGCGCCAGCAGCTTGGGGGGCCAGAACACTGAAGCTTTCTTT. Translating gives CASSLGGQNTEAFF.

V usage is TRBV4-1 and J usage is TRBJ2-3, with a tentative D call TRBD1 (6 bases). The CDR3 length is 14 residues. Deletions cut 2 bases from V and 4 bases from J, with 10 bases between. Germline V gene data show CDR1 as MGHRA and CDR2 as YSYEKL. The CDR3 region has the DNA TGCGCCAGCAGCCAAAACAGGGTTGCAGATACGCAGTATTTT. Residues: CASSQNRVADTQYF.

The chain uses TRBV6-5 and TRBJ1-2; D perhaps matches TRBD1 (6 bases). CDR1 and CDR2 from the germline V gene are MNHEY and SVGAGI. V lost 2 bases to trimming and J lost 4 bases, with 14 bases between them. The CDR3 is 15 amino acids. The CDR3: CASSYLGGGSYGYTF. The DNA of the CDR3 is TGTGCCAGCAGTTACCTAGGGGGAGGGAGCTATGGCTACACCTTC.

The chain recombines TRBV19 with TRBJ2-7, with D possibly matching TRBD1 (5 bases). The germline V gene has CDR1 LNHDA and CDR2 SQIVND (reference sequence). The CDR3 is 13 amino acids. V lost 6 bases and J 1 base, leaving 10 bases between the germline ends. The CDR3 is CASRRPGSYEQYF. The CDR3 DNA is TGTGCCAGTAGGAGACCAGGGTCCTACGAGCAGTACTTC.

The rearrangement uses TRBV5-1 and TRBJ1-3, with D unresolved. Trimming removed 4 bases from V and 0 bases from J, with 11 bases in between. CDR1 SGHRS and CDR2 YFSETQ come from the germline V gene. CDR3 length: 15 amino acids. The DNA of the CDR3 is TGCGCCAGCAGCCCAGGAACAAGCTCTGGAAACACCATATATTTT. It specifies CASSPGTSSGNTIYF.

The chain is built from TRBV19 and TRBJ1-1; no clear D. The CDR3 sequence is 14 residues long. V gave up 1 base and J gave up 1 base, with 7 bases separating them. Per germline, CDR1 LNHDA and CDR2 SQIVND (reference sequence). For the CDR3, the DNA is TGTGCCAGTAGTATAGGCTGGCCGAACACTGAAGCTTTCTTT. Its protein is CASSIGWPNTEAFF.

The chain employs TRBV2 and TRBJ1-6; D possibly corresponds to TRBD1 (6 bases). CDR1 and CDR2 (germline): SNHLY, FYNNEI. The CDR3 contains 17 residues. V was cut by 1 base and J by 5 bases, with 15 bases left in between. The CDR3 bases are TGTGCCAGCAGTGAAGTTGCGGGGGGCCCTGATAATTCACCCCTCCACTTT. Protein sequence: CASSEVAGGPDNSPLHF.

This clone was seen once. The rearrangement joins TRBV6-5 to TRBJ2-4; no firm D call. Germline CDR1 and CDR2: MNHEY and SVGAGI. With 6 bases removed from V and 11 bases from J, the gap between germline ends came to 17 bases. The CDR3 length is 13 residues. Written as DNA, the CDR3 is TGTGCCAGCAGCCCGAGATTGGATCGGGTTCAGTACTTC. It translates to CASSPRLDRVQYF.

The gene calls are TRBV7-6 and TRBJ2-3; tentatively, D is TRBD1 (6 bases). V was shortened by 2 bases and J by 4 bases, with 10 bases between the two germline ends. The CDR3 covers 14 residues. Per the germline V gene, CDR1 is SGHVS and CDR2 is FNYEAQ. The DNA for the CDR3 is TGTGCCAGCAGCTTAAGGTACAGGGCAGATACGCAGTATTTT. Translation gives CASSLRYRADTQYF. Full variable domain (rest looked up from reference TRBV7-6 and TRBJ2-3): GAGVSQSPRYKVTKRGQDVALRCDPISGHVSLYWYRQALGQGPEFLTYFNYEAQQDKSGLPNDRFSAERPEGSISTLTIQRTEQRDSAMYRCASSLRYRADTQYFGPGTRLTVL.

The chain employs TRBV11-2 and TRBJ2-3, with 9 bases lining up with TRBD2. The V gene's germline CDR1 is SGHAT and CDR2 FQNNGV. This CDR3 comprises 16 residues. V dropped 1 base and J dropped 4; count of bases not matched to a gene: 6. CDR3 coding DNA: TGTGCCAGCAGCTTAGCTAGCGGGGCAGGAGCAGATACGCAGTATTTT. Encoded protein: CASSLASGAGADTQYF.

The chain couples TRBV7-9 to TRBJ2-5, with D perhaps TRBD2 (6 bases). V lost 6 bases and J 2 bases, leaving 19 bases between the germline ends. Germline CDR1 SEHNR, CDR2 FQNEAQ (reference sequence). The CDR3 sequence is 16 residues long. The CDR3 protein is CASSRSGRRPQETQYF. The CDR3, as DNA: TGTGCCAGCAGTCGCTCTGGGAGGCGCCCGCAAGAGACCCAGTACTTC.

The rearrangement uses TRBV15 and TRBJ1-1; D remains unclear. This CDR3 has 13 residues. V shed 5 bases and J shed 8 bases, with 15 bases lying between them. From germline, CDR1 is LNHNV and CDR2 YYDKDF (reference sequence). The CDR3, as DNA: TGTGCCACCAGCGGTCACATAGGAGGAGAAGCTTTCTTT. This gives the protein CATSGHIGGEAFF.

The chain couples TRBV5-1 to TRBJ2-3; 10 bases fit TRBD1. This CDR3 has 15 residues. Germline V gene sequence: CDR1 SGHRS, CDR2 YFSETQ. J was trimmed by 3 bases and V by 2 bases; bases with no gene match: 3. CDR3 amino acids: CASSLPGQGTDTQYF. CDR3 DNA: TGCGCCAGCAGCTTACCGGGACAGGGGACAGATACGCAGTATTTT.

The chain links TRBV6-6 to TRBJ1-2, with 7 bases fitting TRBD1. The CDR3 length is 12 residues. J lost 8 bases, V lost 8 bases, and 8 bases had no gene match. Germline CDR1 MNHNY, CDR2 SVGAGI (reference sequence). The CDR3: CASVRQGYGYTF. CDR3 nucleotides: TGTGCCAGCGTGAGACAGGGCTACGGCTACACCTTC.

The J gene is TRBJ2-5, the V gene TRBV18; perhaps TRBD2 as D (7 bases). This CDR3 is 14 amino acids long. V lost 6 bases and J 4 bases, leaving 15 bases between the germline ends. Germline V gene lookup returns CDR1 KGHSH and CDR2 LQKENI. CDR3 nucleotides: TGTGCCAGCTCGCCCCGGAGGGGGGGAGAGACCCAGTACTTC. It is translated as CASSPRRGGETQYF.

The V call is TRBV7-9, the J call TRBJ1-1, with a weak D call TRBD1 (5 bases). Germline V gives CDR1 SEHNR, CDR2 FQNEAQ (reference sequence). There are 13 residues in the CDR3. Deletions cut 2 bases from V and 5 bases from J, with 9 bases between. The CDR3 region is CASSLNGGTEAFF. CDR3 nucleotides: TGTGCCAGCAGCTTAAACGGGGGTACTGAAGCTTTCTTT.

Concerning this clone itself: One end of the junction fails to match germline, which may point to a read error. The chain recombines TRBV5-5 with TRBJ2-7, with 13 nucleotides matching TRBD2. CDR1 is SGHKS and CDR2 is YYEKEE in the germline V gene (reference sequence). This CDR3 spans 15 amino acids. The CDR3: CASSLGLAGGEGLDF. CDR3 coding DNA: TGTGCCAGCAGCTTGGGACTAGCGGGAGGAGAGGGTCTAGACTTC.

J is TRBJ1-1 and V is TRBV19; D is perhaps TRBD1 (6 bases). CDR1 and CDR2 (germline): LNHDA, SQIVND (reference sequence). V lost 6 bases, J lost 1 base, and 15 bases lay in between. This CDR3 comprises 15 residues. The CDR3 DNA is TGTGCCAGTAGCGTACTGGACAGAAAGAACACTGAAGCTTTCTTT. Its protein product is CASSVLDRKNTEAFF.

This clone was detected only a few times. The chain couples TRBV5-1 to TRBJ1-1; 8 bases align to TRBD1. Trimming cost V 0 bases and J 11 bases; bases outside gene matches: 6. The germline V gene encodes CDR1 SGHRS and CDR2 YFSETQ. The CDR3 spans 13 residues. The CDR3 DNA reads TGCGCCAGCAGCTTGGGGGCAGGGGGCTGGGCTTTCTTT. It codes for CASSLGAGGWAFF. The full variable domain, completed using reference TRBV5-1 and TRBJ1-1, is KAGVTQTPRYLIKTRGQQVTLSCSPISGHRSVSWYQQTPGQGLQFLFEYFSETQRNKGNFPGRFSGRQFSNSRSEMNVSTLELGDSALYLCASSLGAGGWAFFGQGTRLTVV.

V usage is TRBV18 and J usage is TRBJ2-1; perhaps TRBD2 as D (6 bases). Germline CDR1 reads KGHSH; CDR2 reads LQKENI. Between the trimmed V and J ends, which lost 3 bases and 3 bases, there was a span of 12 bases. The CDR3 is 15 residues long. CDR3 nucleotides: TGTGCCAGCTCACCCGGGGTAGCGGTCTACAATGAGCAGTTCTTC. It is translated as CASSPGVAVYNEQFF.